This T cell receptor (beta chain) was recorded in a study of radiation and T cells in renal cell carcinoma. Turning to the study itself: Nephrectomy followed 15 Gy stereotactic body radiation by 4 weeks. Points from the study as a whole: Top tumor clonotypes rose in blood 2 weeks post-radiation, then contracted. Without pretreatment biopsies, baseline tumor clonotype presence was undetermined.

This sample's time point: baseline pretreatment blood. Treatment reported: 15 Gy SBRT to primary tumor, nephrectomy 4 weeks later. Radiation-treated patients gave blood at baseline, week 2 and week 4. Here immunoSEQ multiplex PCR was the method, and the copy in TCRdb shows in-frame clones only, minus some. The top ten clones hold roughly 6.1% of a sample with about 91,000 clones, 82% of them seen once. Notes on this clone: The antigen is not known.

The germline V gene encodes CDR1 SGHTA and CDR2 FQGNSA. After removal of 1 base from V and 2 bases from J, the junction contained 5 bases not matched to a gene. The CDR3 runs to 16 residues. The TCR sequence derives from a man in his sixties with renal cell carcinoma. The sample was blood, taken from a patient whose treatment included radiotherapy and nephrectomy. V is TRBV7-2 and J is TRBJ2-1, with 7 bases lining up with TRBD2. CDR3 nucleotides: TGTGCCAGCAGCTTAGTCGACGGGAGGCCCTACAATGAGCAGTTCTTC. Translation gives CASSLVDGRPYNEQFF.